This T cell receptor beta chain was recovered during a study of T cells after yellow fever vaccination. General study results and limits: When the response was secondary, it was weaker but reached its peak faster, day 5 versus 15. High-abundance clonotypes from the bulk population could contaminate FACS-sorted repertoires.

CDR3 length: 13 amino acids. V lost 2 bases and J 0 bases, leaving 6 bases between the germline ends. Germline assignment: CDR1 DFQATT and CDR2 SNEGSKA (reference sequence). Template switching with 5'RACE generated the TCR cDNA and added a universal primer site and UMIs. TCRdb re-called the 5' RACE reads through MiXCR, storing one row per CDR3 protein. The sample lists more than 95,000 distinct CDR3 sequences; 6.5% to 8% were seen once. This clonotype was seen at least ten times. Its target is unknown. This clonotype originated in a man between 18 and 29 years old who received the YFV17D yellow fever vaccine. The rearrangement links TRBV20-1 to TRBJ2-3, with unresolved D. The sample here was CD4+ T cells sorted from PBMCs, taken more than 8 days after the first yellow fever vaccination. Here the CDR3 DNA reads TGCAGTGCTAGAATAGGCAGCACAGATACGCAGTATTTT. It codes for CSARIGSTDTQYF.